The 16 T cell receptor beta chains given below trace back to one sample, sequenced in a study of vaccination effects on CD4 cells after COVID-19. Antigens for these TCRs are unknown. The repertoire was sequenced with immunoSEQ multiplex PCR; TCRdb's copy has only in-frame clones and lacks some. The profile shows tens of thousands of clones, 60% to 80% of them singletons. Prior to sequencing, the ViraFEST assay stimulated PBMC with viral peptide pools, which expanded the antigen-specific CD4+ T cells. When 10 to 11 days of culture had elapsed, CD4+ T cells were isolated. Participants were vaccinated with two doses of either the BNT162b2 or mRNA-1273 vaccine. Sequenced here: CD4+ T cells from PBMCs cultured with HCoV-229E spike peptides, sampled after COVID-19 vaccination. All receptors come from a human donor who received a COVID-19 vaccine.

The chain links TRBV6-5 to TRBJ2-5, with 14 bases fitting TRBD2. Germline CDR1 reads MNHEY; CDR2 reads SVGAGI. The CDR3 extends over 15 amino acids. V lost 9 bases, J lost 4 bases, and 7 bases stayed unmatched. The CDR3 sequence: CARGLAGAGRETQYF. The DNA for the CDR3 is TGTGCCAGGGGACTAGCGGGGGCGGGTAGAGAGACCCAGTACTTC.

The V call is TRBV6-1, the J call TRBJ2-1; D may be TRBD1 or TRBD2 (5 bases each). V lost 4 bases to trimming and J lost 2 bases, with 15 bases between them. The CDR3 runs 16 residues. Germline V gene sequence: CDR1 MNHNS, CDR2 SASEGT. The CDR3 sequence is CASSARSGTTYNEQFF. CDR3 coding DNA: TGTGCCAGCAGTGCCCGCTCAGGGACCACCTACAATGAGCAGTTCTTC.

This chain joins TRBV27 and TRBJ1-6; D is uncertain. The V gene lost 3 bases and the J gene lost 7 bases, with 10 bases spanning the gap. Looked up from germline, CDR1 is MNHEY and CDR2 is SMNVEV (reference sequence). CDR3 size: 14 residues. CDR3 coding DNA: TGTGCCAGCAGTTTCGCGGGCCCAAATTCACCCCTCCACTTT. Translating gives CASSFAGPNSPLHF.

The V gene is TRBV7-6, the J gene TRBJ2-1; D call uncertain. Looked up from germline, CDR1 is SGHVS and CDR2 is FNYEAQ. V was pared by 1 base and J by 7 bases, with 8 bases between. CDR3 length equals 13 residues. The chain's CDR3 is CASSLGRPNEQFF. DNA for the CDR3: TGTGCCAGCAGCTTAGGCAGACCGAATGAGCAGTTCTTC.

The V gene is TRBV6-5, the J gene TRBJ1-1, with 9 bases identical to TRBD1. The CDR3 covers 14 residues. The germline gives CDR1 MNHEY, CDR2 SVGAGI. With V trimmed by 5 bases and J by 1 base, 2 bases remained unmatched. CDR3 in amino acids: CASSRGQGNTEAFF. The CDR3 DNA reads TGTGCCAGCAGTCGGGGACAGGGGAACACTGAAGCTTTCTTT.

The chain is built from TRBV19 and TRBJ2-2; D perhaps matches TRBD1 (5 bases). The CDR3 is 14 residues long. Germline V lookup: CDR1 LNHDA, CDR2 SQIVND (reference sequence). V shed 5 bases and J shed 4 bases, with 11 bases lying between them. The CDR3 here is CASSSLGATGELFF. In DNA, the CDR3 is TGTGCCAGTAGTTCCTTAGGGGCCACCGGGGAGCTGTTTTTT.

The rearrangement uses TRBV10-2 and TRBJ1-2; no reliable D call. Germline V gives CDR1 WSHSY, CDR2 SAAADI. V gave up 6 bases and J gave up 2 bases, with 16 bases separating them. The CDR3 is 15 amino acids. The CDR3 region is CASREGPKPNYGYTF. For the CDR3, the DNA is TGCGCCAGCAGGGAAGGTCCCAAACCCAACTATGGCTACACCTTC.

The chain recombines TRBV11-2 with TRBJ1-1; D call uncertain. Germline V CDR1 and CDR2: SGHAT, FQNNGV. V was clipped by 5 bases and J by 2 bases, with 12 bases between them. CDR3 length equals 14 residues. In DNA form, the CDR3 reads TGTGCCAGCAGCCCTCAGGACCGAAACACTGAAGCTTTCTTT. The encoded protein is CASSPQDRNTEAFF.

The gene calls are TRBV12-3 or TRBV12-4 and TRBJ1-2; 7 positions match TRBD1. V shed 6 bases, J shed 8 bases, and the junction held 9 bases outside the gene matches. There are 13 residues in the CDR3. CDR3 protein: CASRYTGVGGYTF. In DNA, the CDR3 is TGTGCCAGCAGATATACAGGGGTCGGCGGCTACACCTTC.

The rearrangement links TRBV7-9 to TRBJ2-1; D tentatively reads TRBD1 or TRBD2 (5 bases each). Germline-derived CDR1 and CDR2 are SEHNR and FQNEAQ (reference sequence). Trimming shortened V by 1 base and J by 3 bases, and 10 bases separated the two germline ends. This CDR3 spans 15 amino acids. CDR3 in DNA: TGTGCCAGCAGCTTAGGAGGGACCTTCTACAATGAGCAGTTCTTC. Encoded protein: CASSLGGTFYNEQFF.

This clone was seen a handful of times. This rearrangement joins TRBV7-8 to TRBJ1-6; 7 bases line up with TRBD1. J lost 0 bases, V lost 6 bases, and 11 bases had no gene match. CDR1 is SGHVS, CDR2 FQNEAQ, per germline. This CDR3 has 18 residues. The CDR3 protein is CASRSDREGSSYNSPLHF. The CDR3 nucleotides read TGTGCCAGCAGATCAGACAGGGAGGGGAGCTCCTATAATTCACCCCTCCACTTT.

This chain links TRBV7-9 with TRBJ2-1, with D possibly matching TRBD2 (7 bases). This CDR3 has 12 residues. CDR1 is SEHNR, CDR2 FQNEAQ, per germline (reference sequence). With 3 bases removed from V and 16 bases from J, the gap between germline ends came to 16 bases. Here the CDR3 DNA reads TGTGCCAGCAGCTTTCAGAAGGGGGGGCACTTCTTC. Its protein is CASSFQKGGHFF.

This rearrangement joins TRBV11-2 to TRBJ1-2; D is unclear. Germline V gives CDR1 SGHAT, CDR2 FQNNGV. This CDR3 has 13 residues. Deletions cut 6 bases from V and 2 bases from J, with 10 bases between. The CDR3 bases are TGTGCCAGCAGTTACACAGCGAACTATGGCTACACCTTC. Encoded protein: CASSYTANYGYTF. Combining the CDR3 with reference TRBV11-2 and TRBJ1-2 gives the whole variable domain EAGVAQSPRYKIIEKRQSVAFWCNPISGHATLYWYQQILGQGPKLLIQFQNNGVVDDSQLPKDRFSAERLKGVDSTLKIQPAKLEDSAVYLCASSYTANYGYTFGSGTRLTVV.

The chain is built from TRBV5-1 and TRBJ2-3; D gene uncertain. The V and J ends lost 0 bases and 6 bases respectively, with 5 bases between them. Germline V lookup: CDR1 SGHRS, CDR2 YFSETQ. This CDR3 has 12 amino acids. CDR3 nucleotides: TGCGCCAGCAGCTTGGAAGCGGATACGCAGTATTTT. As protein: CASSLEADTQYF.

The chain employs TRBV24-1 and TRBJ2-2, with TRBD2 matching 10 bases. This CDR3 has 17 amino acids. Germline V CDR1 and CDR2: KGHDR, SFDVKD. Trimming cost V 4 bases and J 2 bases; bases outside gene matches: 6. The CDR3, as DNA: TGTGCCACCAGTGACCAAAGGACTAGCGGAAACACCGGGGAGCTGTTTTTT. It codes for CATSDQRTSGNTGELFF.

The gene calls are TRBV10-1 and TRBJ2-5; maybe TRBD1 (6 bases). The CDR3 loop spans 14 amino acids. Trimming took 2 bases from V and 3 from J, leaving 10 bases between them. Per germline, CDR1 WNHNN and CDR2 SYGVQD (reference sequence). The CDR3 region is CASSEPGDKETQYF. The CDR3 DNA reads TGCGCCAGCAGTGAGCCTGGGGACAAAGAGACCCAGTACTTC.